This TCR beta chain was obtained from a study of T cell repertoires in cytomegalovirus infection. Background on the study: An indication of both CMV infection and matching HLA type came from public TCR beta signatures. Study-wide points: It was HLA-C-restricted CMV-specific TCR beta clonotypes that dominated the response ex vivo.

Details on this clonotype: The antigen remains undetermined.

The CDR3 runs to 13 residues. V dropped 7 bases and J dropped 1 base, with 12 bases sitting between them. In germline, CDR1 is DFQATT, CDR2 SNEGSKA (reference sequence). A single record per CDR3 protein comes from TCRdb applying MiXCR to the reads. This sample has about 310,000 distinct CDR3 sequences; around a quarter occur once, and the top ten carry about 14%. The V call is TRBV20-1, the J call TRBJ2-3, with TRBD2 as a possible D gene (5 bases). The sequence came from a human donor in good health (CMV status not recorded). Some clones in this sample may be carry-over from other donors' samples. The specimen comprised cultured PBMCs, sampled from culture after CMV antigen stimulation. Here the CDR3 reads CSGVERGTDTQYF. The CDR3 DNA follows: TGCAGTGGAGTAGAGAGGGGCACAGATACGCAGTATTTT.